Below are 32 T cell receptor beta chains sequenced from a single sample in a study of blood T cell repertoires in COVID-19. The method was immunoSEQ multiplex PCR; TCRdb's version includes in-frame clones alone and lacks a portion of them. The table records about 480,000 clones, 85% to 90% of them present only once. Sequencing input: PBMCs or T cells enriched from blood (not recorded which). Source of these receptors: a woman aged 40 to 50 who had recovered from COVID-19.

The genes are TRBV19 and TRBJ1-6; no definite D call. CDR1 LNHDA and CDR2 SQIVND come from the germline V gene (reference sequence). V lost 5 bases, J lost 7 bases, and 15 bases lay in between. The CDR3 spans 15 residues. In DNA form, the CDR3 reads TGTGCCAGTAGTCCCGGTTTCCCGGGAAATTCACCCCTCCACTTT. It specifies CASSPGFPGNSPLHF.

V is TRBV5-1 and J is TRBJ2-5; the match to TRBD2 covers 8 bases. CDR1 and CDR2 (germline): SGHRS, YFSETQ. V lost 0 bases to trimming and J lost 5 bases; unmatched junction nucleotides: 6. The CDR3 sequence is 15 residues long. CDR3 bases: TGCGCCAGCAGCTTGGCCCGGGGGGGGCTGGAGACCCAGTACTTC. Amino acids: CASSLARGGLETQYF.

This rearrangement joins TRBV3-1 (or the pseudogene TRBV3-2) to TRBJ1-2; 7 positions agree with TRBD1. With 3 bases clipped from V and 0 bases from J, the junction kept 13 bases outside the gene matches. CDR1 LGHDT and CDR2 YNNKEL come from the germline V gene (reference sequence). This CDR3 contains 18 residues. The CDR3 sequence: CASSHLSSDRASNYGYTF. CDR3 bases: TGTGCCAGCAGCCATTTGTCGAGCGACAGGGCGTCTAACTATGGCTACACCTTC.

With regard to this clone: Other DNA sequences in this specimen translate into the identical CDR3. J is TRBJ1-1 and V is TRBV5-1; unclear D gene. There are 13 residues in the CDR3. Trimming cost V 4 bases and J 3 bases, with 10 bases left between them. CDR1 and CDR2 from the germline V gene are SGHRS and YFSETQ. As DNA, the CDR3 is TGCGCCAGCAGCCTGAAGCAGGACACTGAAGCTTTCTTT. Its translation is CASSLKQDTEAFF.

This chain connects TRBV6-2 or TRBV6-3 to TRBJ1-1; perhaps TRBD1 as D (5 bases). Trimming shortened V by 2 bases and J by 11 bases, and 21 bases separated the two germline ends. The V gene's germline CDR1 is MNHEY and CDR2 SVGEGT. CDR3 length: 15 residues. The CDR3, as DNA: TGTGCCAGCAGTTACGTTTCCCCACTGACAGTACGGGCTTTCTTT. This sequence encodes CASSYVSPLTVRAFF.

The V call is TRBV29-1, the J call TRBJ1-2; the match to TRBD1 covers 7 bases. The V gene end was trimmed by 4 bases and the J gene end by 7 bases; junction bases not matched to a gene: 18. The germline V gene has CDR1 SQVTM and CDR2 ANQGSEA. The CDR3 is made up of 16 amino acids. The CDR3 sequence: CSVVVGGTGDLRGYTF. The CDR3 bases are TGCAGCGTTGTAGTAGGGGGAACAGGGGATCTACGTGGCTACACCTTC.

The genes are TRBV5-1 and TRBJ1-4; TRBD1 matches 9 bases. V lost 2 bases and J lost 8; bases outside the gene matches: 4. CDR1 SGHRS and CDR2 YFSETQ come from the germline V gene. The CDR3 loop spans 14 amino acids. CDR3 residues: CASSFNRGREKLFF. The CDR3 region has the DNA TGCGCCAGCAGCTTTAACAGGGGGCGGGAAAAACTGTTTTTT.

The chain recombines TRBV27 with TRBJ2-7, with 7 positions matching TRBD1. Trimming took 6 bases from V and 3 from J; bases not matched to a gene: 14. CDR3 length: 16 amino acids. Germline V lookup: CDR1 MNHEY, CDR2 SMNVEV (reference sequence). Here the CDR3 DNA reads TGTGCCAGCAGCCCGGGAAGGGGGCGTATTGTCTACGAGCAGTACTTC. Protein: CASSPGRGRIVYEQYF.

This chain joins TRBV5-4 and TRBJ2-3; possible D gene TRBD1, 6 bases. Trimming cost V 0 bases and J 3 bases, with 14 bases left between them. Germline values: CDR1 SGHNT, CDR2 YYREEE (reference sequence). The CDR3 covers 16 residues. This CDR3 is CASSLGQGRGTDTQYF. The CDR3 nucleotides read TGTGCCAGCAGCTTGGGCCAGGGGCGAGGGACAGATACGCAGTATTTT.

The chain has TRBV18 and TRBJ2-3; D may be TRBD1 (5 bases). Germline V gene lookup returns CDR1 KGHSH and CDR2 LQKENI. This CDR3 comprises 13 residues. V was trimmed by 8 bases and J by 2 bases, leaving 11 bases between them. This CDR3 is CASTTGFTDTQYF. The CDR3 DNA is TGTGCCAGCACCACAGGTTTCACAGATACGCAGTATTTT.

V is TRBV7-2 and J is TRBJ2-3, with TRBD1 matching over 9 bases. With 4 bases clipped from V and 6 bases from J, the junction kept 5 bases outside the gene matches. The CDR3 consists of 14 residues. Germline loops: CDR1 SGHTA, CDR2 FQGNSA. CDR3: CASSSGQGEDTQYF. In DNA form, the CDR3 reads TGTGCCAGCAGCTCGGGACAGGGTGAGGATACGCAGTATTTT.

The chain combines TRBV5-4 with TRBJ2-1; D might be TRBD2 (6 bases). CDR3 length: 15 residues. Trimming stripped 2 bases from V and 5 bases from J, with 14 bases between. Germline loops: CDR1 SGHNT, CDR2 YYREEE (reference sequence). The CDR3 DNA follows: TGTGCCAGCAGCTTTTCGACTAGTAGAGACAATGAGCAGTTCTTC. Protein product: CASSFSTSRDNEQFF. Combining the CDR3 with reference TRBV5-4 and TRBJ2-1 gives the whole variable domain ETGVTQSPTHLIKTRGQQVTLRCSSQSGHNTVSWYQQALGQGPQFIFQYYREEENGRGNFPPRFSGLQFPNYSSELNVNALELDDSALYLCASSFSTSRDNEQFFGPGTRLTVL.

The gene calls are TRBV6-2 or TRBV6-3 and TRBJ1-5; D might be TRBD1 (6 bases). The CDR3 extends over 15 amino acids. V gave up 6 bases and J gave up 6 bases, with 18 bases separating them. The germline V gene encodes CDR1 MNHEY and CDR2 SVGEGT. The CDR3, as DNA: TGTGCCAGCAGCAAACGGACAGTCCCAGGTCAGCCCCAGCATTTT. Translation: CASSKRTVPGQPQHF.

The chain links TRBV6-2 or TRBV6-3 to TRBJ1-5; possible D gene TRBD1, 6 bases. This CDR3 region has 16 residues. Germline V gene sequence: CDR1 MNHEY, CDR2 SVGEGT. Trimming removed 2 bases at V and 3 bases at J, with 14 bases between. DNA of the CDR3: TGTGCCAGCAGTTACACGAACACAGGGCTCAATCAGCCCCAGCATTTT. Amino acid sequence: CASSYTNTGLNQPQHF.

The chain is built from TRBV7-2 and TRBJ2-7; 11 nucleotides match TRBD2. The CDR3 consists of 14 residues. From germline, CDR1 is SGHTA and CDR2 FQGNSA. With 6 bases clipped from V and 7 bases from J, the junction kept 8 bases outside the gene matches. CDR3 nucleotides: TGTGCCAGCAGGATAGCGGGAGGGCCTGGGGAGCAGTACTTC. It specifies CASRIAGGPGEQYF. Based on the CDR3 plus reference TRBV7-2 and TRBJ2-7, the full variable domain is GAGVSQSPSNKVTEKGKDVELRCDPISGHTALYWYRQSLGQGLEFLIYFQGNSAPDKSGLPSDRFSAERTGGSVSTLTIQRTQQEDSAVYLCASRIAGGPGEQYFGPGTRLTVT.

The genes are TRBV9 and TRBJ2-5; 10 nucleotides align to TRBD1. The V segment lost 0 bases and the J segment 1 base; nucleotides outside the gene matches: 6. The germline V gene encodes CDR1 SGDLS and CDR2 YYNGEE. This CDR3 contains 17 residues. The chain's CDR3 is CASSVAPRTGGQETQYF. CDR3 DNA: TGTGCCAGCAGCGTAGCCCCCCGGACAGGGGGCCAAGAGACCCAGTACTTC.

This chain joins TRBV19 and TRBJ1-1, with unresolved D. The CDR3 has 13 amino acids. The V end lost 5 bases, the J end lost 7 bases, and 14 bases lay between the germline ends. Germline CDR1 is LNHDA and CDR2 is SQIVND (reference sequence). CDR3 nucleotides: TGTGCCAGTAGTCAGTACGTCATCAGTGAAGCTTTCTTT. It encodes CASSQYVISEAFF.

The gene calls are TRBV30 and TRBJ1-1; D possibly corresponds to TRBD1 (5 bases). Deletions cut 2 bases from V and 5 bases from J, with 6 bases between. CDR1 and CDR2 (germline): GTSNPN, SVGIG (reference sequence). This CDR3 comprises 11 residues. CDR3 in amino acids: CAWSSGTEAFF. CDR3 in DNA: TGTGCCTGGAGTTCAGGGACTGAAGCTTTCTTT.

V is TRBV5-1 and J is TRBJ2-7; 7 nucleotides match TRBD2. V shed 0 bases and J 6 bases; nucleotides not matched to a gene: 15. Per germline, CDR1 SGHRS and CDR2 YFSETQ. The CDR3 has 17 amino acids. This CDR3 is CASSLVRGDSLRAEQYF. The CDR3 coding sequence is TGCGCCAGCAGCTTGGTACGGGGGGACTCGTTGAGGGCCGAGCAGTACTTC.

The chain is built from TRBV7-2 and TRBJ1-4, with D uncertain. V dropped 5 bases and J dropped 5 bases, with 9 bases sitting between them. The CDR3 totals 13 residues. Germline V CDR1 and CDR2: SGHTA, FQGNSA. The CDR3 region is CASSPRGNEKLFF. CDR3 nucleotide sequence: TGTGCCAGCAGCCCCAGAGGAAATGAAAAACTGTTTTTT.

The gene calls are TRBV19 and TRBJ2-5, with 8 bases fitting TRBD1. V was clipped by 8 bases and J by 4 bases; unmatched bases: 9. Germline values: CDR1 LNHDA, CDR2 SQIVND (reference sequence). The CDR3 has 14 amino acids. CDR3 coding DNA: TGTGCCAGTCACAATCCAGGGGGCTCAGAGACCCAGTACTTC. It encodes CASHNPGGSETQYF.

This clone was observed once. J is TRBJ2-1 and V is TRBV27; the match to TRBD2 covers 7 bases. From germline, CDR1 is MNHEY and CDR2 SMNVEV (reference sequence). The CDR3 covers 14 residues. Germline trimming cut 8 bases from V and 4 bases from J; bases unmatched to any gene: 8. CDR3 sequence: CASRGAGAYNEQFF. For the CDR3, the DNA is TGTGCCAGCCGAGGGGCGGGAGCTTACAATGAGCAGTTCTTC.

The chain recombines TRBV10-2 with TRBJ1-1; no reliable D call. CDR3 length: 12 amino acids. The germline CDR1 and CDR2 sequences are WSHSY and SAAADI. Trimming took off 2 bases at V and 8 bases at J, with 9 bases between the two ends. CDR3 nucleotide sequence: TGCGCCAGCAGTGAGGTCATTCGGGAAGCTTTCTTT. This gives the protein CASSEVIREAFF.

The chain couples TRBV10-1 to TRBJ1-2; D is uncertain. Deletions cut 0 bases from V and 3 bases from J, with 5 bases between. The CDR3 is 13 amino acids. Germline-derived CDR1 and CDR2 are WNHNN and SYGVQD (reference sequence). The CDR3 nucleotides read TGCGCCAGCAGTGAGTCTTTCGACTATGGCTACACCTTC. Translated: CASSESFDYGYTF.

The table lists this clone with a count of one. The CDR3 sequence is CATSEHRVAKNIQYF. The CDR3 DNA sequence: TGTGCCACCAGCGAACACAGGGTAGCCAAAAACATTCAGTACTTC. The chain recombines TRBV15 with TRBJ2-4; weak D call: TRBD1 (6 bases). CDR1 and CDR2 from the germline V gene are LNHNV and YYDKDF (reference sequence). Trimming removed 5 bases at V and 0 bases at J, with 11 bases between. The CDR3 consists of 15 residues.

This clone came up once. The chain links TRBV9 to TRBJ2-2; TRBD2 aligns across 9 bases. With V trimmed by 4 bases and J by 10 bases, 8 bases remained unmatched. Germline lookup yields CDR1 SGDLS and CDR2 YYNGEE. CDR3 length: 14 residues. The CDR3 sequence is CASSLTSGLSELFF. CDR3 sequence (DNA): TGTGCCAGCAGCCTGACTAGCGGCCTTTCGGAGCTGTTTTTT.

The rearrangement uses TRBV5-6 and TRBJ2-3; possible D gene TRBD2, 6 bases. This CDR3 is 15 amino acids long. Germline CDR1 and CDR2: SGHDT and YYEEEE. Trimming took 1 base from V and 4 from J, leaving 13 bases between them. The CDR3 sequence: CASSLNLGGPDTQYF. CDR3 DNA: TGTGCCAGCAGCTTGAACCTGGGGGGACCAGATACGCAGTATTTT.

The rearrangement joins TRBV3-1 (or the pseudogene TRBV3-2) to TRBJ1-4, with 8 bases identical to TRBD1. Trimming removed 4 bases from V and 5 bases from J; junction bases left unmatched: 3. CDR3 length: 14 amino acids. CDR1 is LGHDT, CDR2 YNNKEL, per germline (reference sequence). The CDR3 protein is CASSPTGVNEKLFF. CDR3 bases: TGTGCCAGCAGCCCGACAGGGGTAAATGAAAAACTGTTTTTT.

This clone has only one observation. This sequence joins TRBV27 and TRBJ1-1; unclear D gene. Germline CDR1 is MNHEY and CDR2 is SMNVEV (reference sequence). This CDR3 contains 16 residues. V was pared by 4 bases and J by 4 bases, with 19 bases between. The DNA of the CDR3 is TGTGCCAGCAGTTCCTCCCCACCCGGGGTGGGCACTGAAGCTTTCTTT. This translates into CASSSSPPGVGTEAFF.

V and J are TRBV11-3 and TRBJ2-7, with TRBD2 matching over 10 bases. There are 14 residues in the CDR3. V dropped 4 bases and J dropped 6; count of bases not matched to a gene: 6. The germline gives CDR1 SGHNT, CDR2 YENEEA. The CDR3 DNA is TGTGCCAGCAGCTCAACTAGCGGGGAGATCGAGCAGTACTTC. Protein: CASSSTSGEIEQYF.

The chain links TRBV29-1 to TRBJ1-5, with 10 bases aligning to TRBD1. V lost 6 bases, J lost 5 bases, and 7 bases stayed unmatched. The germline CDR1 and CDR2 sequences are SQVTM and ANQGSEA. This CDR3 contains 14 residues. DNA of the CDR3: TGCAGCGTGTCCGCCGGGACAGGGGATCAGCCCCAGCATTTT. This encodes CSVSAGTGDQPQHF.

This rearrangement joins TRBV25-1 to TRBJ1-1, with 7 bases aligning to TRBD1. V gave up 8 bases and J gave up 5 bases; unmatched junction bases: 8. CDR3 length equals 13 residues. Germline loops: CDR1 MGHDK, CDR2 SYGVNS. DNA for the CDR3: TGTGCCAGCCGCGAGGGGGCGCGGACTGAAGCTTTCTTT. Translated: CASREGARTEAFF.